These 22 T cell receptor beta chains share one sample of origin, sequenced in a study of blood T cell repertoires in COVID-19. Data came from immunoSEQ multiplex PCR; TCRdb stores just in-frame clones and leaves some out. The sample yields about 78,000 clones, about 92% seen once. The sequencing sample was made of peripheral blood. The receptor source for this set is a woman aged 50 to 60 in a cohort sampled during active COVID-19.

About this clone itself: The sample contains more than one DNA sequence encoding this CDR3. The DNA for the CDR3 is TGTGCCAGCAGTTACAGCAGCGGGAGGGCCTACGAGCAGTACTTC. It translates to CASSYSSGRAYEQYF. The chain uses TRBV6-5 and TRBJ2-7, with 10 bases matching TRBD2. V gave up 2 bases and J gave up 2 bases; unmatched junction bases: 3. This CDR3 comprises 15 residues. Germline values: CDR1 MNHEY, CDR2 SVGAGI.

This chain joins TRBV6-5 and TRBJ1-4, with D unresolved. This CDR3 spans 13 amino acids. V lost 6 bases and J 8 bases, leaving 13 bases between the germline ends. The germline V gene has CDR1 MNHEY and CDR2 SVGAGI. The CDR3 DNA reads as TGTGCCAGCAGCTCCATCACGGGGGAAAAACTGTTTTTT. This encodes CASSSITGEKLFF.

V gene TRBV7-8 combines with J gene TRBJ2-3, with D maybe TRBD2 (6 bases). Trimming removed 1 base at V and 1 base at J, with 15 bases between. CDR1 and CDR2 (germline): SGHVS, FQNEAQ. CDR3 length equals 17 residues. CDR3 in DNA: TGTGCCAGCAGCTTAGGGGAGGCCAATCGAGGCACAGATACGCAGTATTTT. This codes for CASSLGEANRGTDTQYF.

CDR3 nucleotides: TGTGCCAGCAGCCAAGCGTCCGGGACTAGCGCTACAGATACGCAGTATTTT. Translated: CASSQASGTSATDTQYF. The V call is TRBV4-2, the J call TRBJ2-3; 10 bases fit TRBD2. The germline V gene encodes CDR1 LGHNA and CDR2 YNFKEQ. CDR3 length equals 17 residues. The trim removed 1 base at V and 3 bases at J, leaving 7 bases unmatched.

The V call is TRBV11-1, the J call TRBJ2-1, with D tentatively TRBD2 (6 bases). The CDR3 is made up of 16 amino acids. Germline assignment: CDR1 SGHAT and CDR2 FQDESV (reference sequence). V lost 5 bases and J 11 bases, leaving 25 bases between the germline ends. The chain's CDR3 is CASSLGADYLGGKQFF. CDR3 in DNA: TGTGCCAGCAGCCTTGGGGCCGACTACCTGGGAGGAAAGCAGTTCTTC.

V gene TRBV12-3 or TRBV12-4 combines with J gene TRBJ2-3, with TRBD1 as a possible D gene (6 bases). CDR3 size: 13 residues. V was clipped by 4 bases and J by 3 bases, with 8 bases between them. The CDR3 here is CASSYRETDTQYF. CDR3 DNA: TGTGCCAGCAGTTACAGGGAAACAGATACGCAGTATTTT.

This clone was detected only a few times. This chain connects TRBV27 to TRBJ1-6; D not certain. This CDR3 has 15 residues. Germline lookup yields CDR1 MNHEY and CDR2 SMNVEV (reference sequence). Trimming took off 3 bases at V and 4 bases at J, with 10 bases between the two ends. CDR3 amino acids: CASSLAGGYNSPLHF. For the CDR3, the DNA is TGTGCCAGCAGTTTGGCAGGAGGTTATAATTCACCCCTCCACTTT.

The chain employs TRBV15 and TRBJ1-1; TRBD1 aligns across 9 bases. Germline CDR1 LNHNV, CDR2 YYDKDF (reference sequence). With V trimmed by 0 bases and J by 2 bases, 19 bases remained unmatched. The CDR3 is 21 amino acids. The DNA of the CDR3 is TGTGCCACCAGCAGAGATCTCGGCGAAACAGGGGGCGGGCTGGAAAACACTGAAGCTTTCTTT. This translates into CATSRDLGETGGGLENTEAFF.

The chain carries TRBV7-9 and TRBJ2-7, with D perhaps matching TRBD1 (5 bases). The CDR3 length is 15 residues. Germline loops: CDR1 SEHNR, CDR2 FQNEAQ (reference sequence). Trimming removed 4 bases from V and 0 bases from J, with 13 bases in between. The CDR3 region has the DNA TGTGCCAGCAGCTCCGACAGTTCGAGCTCCTACGAGCAGTACTTC. Its protein product is CASSSDSSSSYEQYF.

CDR3: CASSLVGGGRPINNEQFF. DNA for the CDR3: TGTGCCAGCAGCTTAGTGGGGGGAGGGCGCCCAATCAACAATGAGCAGTTCTTC. V gene TRBV7-6 combines with J gene TRBJ2-1; 7 bases align to TRBD2. V shed 1 base and J 5 bases; nucleotides not matched to a gene: 14. Per germline, CDR1 SGHVS and CDR2 FNYEAQ. The CDR3 length is 18 residues.

The rearrangement uses TRBV4-1 and TRBJ2-1; D uncertain. CDR3 length: 12 amino acids. Trimming cost V 5 bases and J 7 bases, with 9 bases left between them. Germline CDR1 MGHRA, CDR2 YSYEKL. For the CDR3, the DNA is TGCGCCAGCAGCTCCAGGTTGAATGAGCAGTTCTTC. This sequence encodes CASSSRLNEQFF.

The chain joins TRBV19 to TRBJ1-1; 7 bases agree with TRBD1. Germline-derived CDR1 and CDR2 are LNHDA and SQIVND (reference sequence). V dropped 1 base and J dropped 4; count of bases not matched to a gene: 6. CDR3 length equals 15 residues. This CDR3 is CASSIVGGDGTEAFF. The CDR3 DNA reads as TGTGCCAGTAGTATAGTAGGGGGCGACGGCACTGAAGCTTTCTTT.

This chain links TRBV6-5 with TRBJ2-5, with TRBD1 identical over 8 bases. The CDR3 totals 15 residues. Germline assignment: CDR1 MNHEY and CDR2 SVGAGI. V dropped 2 bases and J dropped 1; count of bases not matched to a gene: 3. CDR3 nucleotide sequence: TGTGCCAGCAGTTACCCTACAGGGGGCCAAGAGACCCAGTACTTC. As protein: CASSYPTGGQETQYF.

In its sample, this clone was seen a few times. The V gene is TRBV4-2, the J gene TRBJ2-2, with D possibly being TRBD2 (5 bases). V was trimmed by 5 bases and J by 0 bases, leaving 13 bases between them. Looked up from germline, CDR1 is LGHNA and CDR2 is YNFKEQ. The length of the CDR3 is 16 residues. CDR3 in DNA: TGTGCCAGCAGCTTCACTAGTTCGTCGAACACCGGGGAGCTGTTTTTT. It specifies CASSFTSSSNTGELFF.

The rearrangement links TRBV29-1 to TRBJ2-7; 7 bases match TRBD1. Losses at the gene ends were 0 bases for V and 0 bases for J; bases not matched to a gene: 5. The CDR3 consists of 15 residues. CDR1 is SQVTM, CDR2 ANQGSEA, per germline. The CDR3 DNA reads TGCAGCGTTGAAGATAGGGACAGTAGCTCCTACGAGCAGTACTTC. This translates into CSVEDRDSSSYEQYF.

The chain combines TRBV9 with TRBJ2-1, with 11 bases identical to TRBD2. With V trimmed by 3 bases and J by 7 bases, 6 bases remained unmatched. CDR1 and CDR2 (germline): SGDLS, YYNGEE. CDR3 length: 15 amino acids. This CDR3 reads CASSARLAGQNEQFF. CDR3 sequence (DNA): TGTGCCAGCAGCGCGCGACTAGCGGGACAGAATGAGCAGTTCTTC.

The V gene is TRBV11-2, the J gene TRBJ1-2; D possibly corresponds to TRBD1 (6 bases). The V end was cut by 2 bases, the J end by 4 bases, with 14 bases between. The V gene's germline CDR1 is SGHAT and CDR2 FQNNGV. The CDR3 spans 15 residues. This CDR3 reads CASSLRATGIYGYTF. The CDR3 nucleotides read TGTGCCAGCAGCTTAAGGGCCACAGGGATCTATGGCTACACCTTC.

The chain is built from TRBV24-1 and TRBJ2-3; 10 bases map to TRBD2. The J segment lost 2 bases and the V segment lost 3 bases, leaving 10 bases of the junction unmatched. CDR1 is KGHDR, CDR2 SFDVKD, per germline. This CDR3 has 18 residues. CDR3 loop: CATSDQPRTSGLTDTQYF. In DNA form, the CDR3 reads TGTGCCACCAGTGATCAACCCAGGACTAGCGGCCTCACAGATACGCAGTATTTT.

This clone has only one observation. The rearrangement links TRBV18 to TRBJ2-1, with 7 positions matching TRBD2. V lost 4 bases and J lost 8; bases outside the gene matches: 8. This CDR3 region has 14 residues. Looked up from germline, CDR1 is KGHSH and CDR2 is LQKENI. CDR3 nucleotides: TGTGCCAGCTCACGGCGGGAGAAGGGCGATGAGCAGTTCTTC. Its translation is CASSRREKGDEQFF.

The chain has TRBV18 and TRBJ2-7, with TRBD2 as a possible D gene (6 bases). Germline values: CDR1 KGHSH, CDR2 LQKENI. The CDR3 is 14 amino acids. The germline V and J ends were trimmed by 3 bases and 1 base, with 10 bases remaining between them. The chain's CDR3 is CASSPGLASYEQYF. For the CDR3, the DNA is TGTGCCAGCTCACCGGGACTGGCATCCTACGAGCAGTACTTC.

The rearrangement joins TRBV9 to TRBJ2-1; TRBD2 agrees at 7 bases. The CDR3 has 16 residues. Looked up from germline, CDR1 is SGDLS and CDR2 is YYNGEE. V shed 3 bases and J 0 bases; nucleotides not matched to a gene: 6. CDR3 loop: CASSALADSSYNEQFF. The CDR3 nucleotides are TGTGCCAGCAGCGCCCTAGCGGATAGCTCCTACAATGAGCAGTTCTTC.

This chain links TRBV6-5 with TRBJ1-1; D is unclear. Germline-derived CDR1 and CDR2 are MNHEY and SVGAGI. The V gene lost 2 bases and the J gene lost 1 base, with 5 bases spanning the gap. The CDR3 runs 13 residues. The CDR3 spells CASSYAENTEAFF. CDR3 in DNA: TGTGCCAGCAGTTACGCGGAGAACACTGAAGCTTTCTTT.